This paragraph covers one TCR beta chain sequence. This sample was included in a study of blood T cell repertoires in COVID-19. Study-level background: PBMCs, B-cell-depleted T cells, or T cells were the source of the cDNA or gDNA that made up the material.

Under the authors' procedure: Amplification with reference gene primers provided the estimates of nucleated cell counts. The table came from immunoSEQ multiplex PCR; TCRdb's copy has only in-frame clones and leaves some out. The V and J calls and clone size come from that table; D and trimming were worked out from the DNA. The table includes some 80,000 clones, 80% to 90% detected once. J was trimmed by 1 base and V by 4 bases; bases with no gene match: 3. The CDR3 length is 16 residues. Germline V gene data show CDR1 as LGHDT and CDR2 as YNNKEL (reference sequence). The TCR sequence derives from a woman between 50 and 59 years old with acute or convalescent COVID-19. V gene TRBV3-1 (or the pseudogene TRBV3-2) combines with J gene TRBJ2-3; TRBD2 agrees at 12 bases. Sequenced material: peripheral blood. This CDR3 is CASSLRLAGGTDTQYF. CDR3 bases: TGTGCCAGCAGCCTCCGACTAGCGGGAGGCACAGATACGCAGTATTTT.